The 16 T cell receptor beta chains presented below share a single source sample, sequenced in a study of breast tumors, draining lymph nodes, adjacent tissues. Samples came from axillary lymph nodes draining the breast cancer. TCRdb recomputed calls from the multiplex PCR reads with MiXCR, one row per CDR3 protein. The sample has about 130,000 distinct CDR3 sequences, around 20% seen once. The sample comprised axillary lymph node tissue. These receptors came from a female donor with breast cancer. Some clones in this sample may be carry-over from other donors' samples.

At least ten counts were recorded for this clonotype. The genes are TRBV7-9 and TRBJ2-2; 8 bases line up with TRBD1. Trimming at V came to 0 bases and at J to 6 bases, leaving 12 bases not matched to a gene. Per the germline V gene, CDR1 is SEHNR and CDR2 is FQNEAQ (reference sequence). This CDR3 is 18 amino acids long. CDR3 DNA sequence: TGTGCCAGCAGCTTAGCTCTTCTCGGACAGGGCGTGTCCGGGGAGCTGTTTTTT. It specifies CASSLALLGQGVSGELFF.

There are a few counts of this clonotype. The chain uses TRBV6-8 and TRBJ2-2; D ambiguous. CDR3 length: 16 residues. V was trimmed by 6 bases and J by 2 bases, leaving 16 bases between them. CDR1 and CDR2 (germline): MNHGY, SAAAGT. This CDR3 is CASSKLPFLNTGELFF. CDR3 bases: TGTGCCAGCAGCAAATTGCCCTTTCTTAACACCGGGGAGCTGTTTTTT.

This clonotype was seen many times. The V gene is TRBV12-3 or TRBV12-4, the J gene TRBJ2-7; 11 positions match TRBD1. V shed 3 bases and J 4 bases; nucleotides not matched to a gene: 5. The length of the CDR3 is 15 residues. The CDR3 nucleotides read TGTGCCAGCAGTTTGTCAGGGACAGGGGGGTACGAGCAGTACTTC. Amino acids: CASSLSGTGGYEQYF.

This clonotype was found many times. J is TRBJ1-4 and V is TRBV7-9; 7 positions agree with TRBD1. The CDR3 consists of 14 residues. CDR1 and CDR2 (germline): SEHNR, FQNEAQ (reference sequence). V shed 1 base, J shed 8 bases, and the junction held 4 bases outside the gene matches. The CDR3 sequence is CASSLDRGGEKLFF. The DNA for the CDR3 is TGTGCCAGCAGCTTAGACAGGGGAGGCGAAAAACTGTTTTTT.

This clonotype came up many times. The chain links TRBV3-1 to TRBJ2-1; 9 bases align to TRBD2. V shed 0 bases, J shed 4 bases, and the junction held 7 bases outside the gene matches. The CDR3 runs 17 residues. Germline values: CDR1 LGHDT, CDR2 YNNKEL (reference sequence). The CDR3 DNA reads TGTGCCAGCAGCCAAGAGGGGGCTAGCGGGAATTACAATGAGCAGTTCTTC. Protein product: CASSQEGASGNYNEQFF.

J is TRBJ1-5 and V is TRBV12-3 or TRBV12-4; perhaps TRBD1 as D (5 bases). V gave up 7 bases and J gave up 1 base, with 11 bases separating them. The CDR3 covers 14 residues. CDR3 in amino acids: CASTPRDSNQPQHF. The CDR3 DNA follows: TGTGCCAGCACCCCCCGGGACAGCAATCAGCCCCAGCATTTT.

This clonotype was counted many times. The V and J genes are TRBV9 and TRBJ2-7; D is ambiguous. The CDR3 is made up of 14 amino acids. Trimming cost V 4 bases and J 1 base, with 12 bases left between them. Germline V gives CDR1 SGDLS, CDR2 YYNGEE. The CDR3 here is CASSPWEASYEQYF. CDR3 DNA sequence: TGTGCCAGCAGCCCTTGGGAAGCTTCCTACGAGCAGTACTTC.

The table lists this clonotype with many counts. The junction shows a germline mismatch at one end, possibly a read error. The V gene is TRBV6-5, the J gene TRBJ2-2; D might be TRBD2 (6 bases). CDR3 length equals 15 residues. Per germline, CDR1 MNHEY and CDR2 SVGAGI. CDR3 coding DNA: TGTGCCAGCAGTTACTCGCCTACGAACACCGGGGGGCTGTTTTTT. Protein product: CASSYSPTNTGGLFF.

This clonotype was observed many times. This rearrangement joins TRBV5-5 to TRBJ2-7; possible D gene TRBD2, 6 bases. Germline-derived CDR1 and CDR2 are SGHKS and YYEKEE (reference sequence). The CDR3 has 14 amino acids. The ends were cut back, 6 bases at V and 4 bases at J, with 17 bases in the middle. The CDR3 sequence: CASTAGPSSYEQYF. Here the CDR3 DNA reads TGTGCCAGCACGGCGGGACCCTCGTCGTACGAGCAGTACTTC.

With regard to this clonotype: One base away lies a much larger clone, so this may be a sequencing read error. The gene calls are TRBV3-1 and TRBJ2-1, with 8 bases lining up with TRBD2. Germline CDR1 and CDR2: LGHDT and YNNKEL (reference sequence). The CDR3 spans 13 residues. CDR3 protein: CASSMGLDNEQLF. The CDR3 nucleotides are TGTGCCAGCAGTATGGGACTAGACAATGAGCAGCTCTTC.

In this sample, this clonotype turned up many times. The chain employs TRBV5-5 and TRBJ2-3; D is perhaps TRBD2 (5 bases). Germline CDR1 reads SGHKS; CDR2 reads YYEKEE (reference sequence). The germline V and J ends were trimmed by 4 bases and 0 bases, with 9 bases remaining between them. This CDR3 has 14 residues. In DNA form, the CDR3 reads TGTGCCAGCAGCCCAGGACTTAGCACAGATACGCAGTATTTT. Translated: CASSPGLSTDTQYF.

With regard to this clonotype: A read error may explain this, as a much larger clone is one base away. No conserved phenylalanine or tryptophan is present at the end of the CDR3, so a read error is the likely explanation. The chain has TRBV18 and TRBJ2-7; TRBD1 agrees at 7 bases. CDR3 length equals 15 residues. The V and J ends lost 3 bases and 2 bases, in that order; junction bases with no gene match: 7. CDR1 and CDR2 from the germline V gene are KGHSH and LQKENI. The DNA for the CDR3 is TGTGCCAGCTCACCGAACAGGGGCGTTACCTACGAGCAGTACTGC. Translated, it gives CASSPNRGVTYEQYC.

This clonotype was seen ten or more times. V gene TRBV7-2 combines with J gene TRBJ2-3, with TRBD2 matching over 12 bases. Germline V gene sequence: CDR1 SGHTA, CDR2 FQGNSA. J gave up 4 bases and V 2 bases, and 4 bases lay outside the gene matches. The CDR3 sequence is 16 residues long. The CDR3, as DNA: TGTGCCAGCAGCTTAAGCCTAGCGGGAGGGGCAGATACGCAGTATTTT. This sequence encodes CASSLSLAGGADTQYF.

This clonotype was seen many times. The chain combines TRBV20-1 with TRBJ2-3; 8 nucleotides agree with TRBD2. Germline V CDR1 and CDR2: DFQATT, SNEGSKA (reference sequence). V was clipped by 3 bases and J by 2 bases; unmatched bases: 13. CDR3 length: 17 residues. CDR3: CSARFNSGTRSTDTQYF. In DNA, the CDR3 is TGCAGTGCTAGGTTTAACTCCGGGACTAGATCCACAGATACGCAGTATTTT.

This clonotype was seen ten or more times. This chain links TRBV20-1 with TRBJ2-7; possibly TRBD2 for D (7 bases). Germline-derived CDR1 and CDR2 are DFQATT and SNEGSKA (reference sequence). Trimming shortened V by 1 base and J by 7 bases, and 17 bases separated the two germline ends. This CDR3 contains 14 residues. In DNA, the CDR3 is TGCAGTGCTAGAGTTGGGGGGGCGGTAGGGGAGCAGTACTTC. Amino acids: CSARVGGAVGEQYF.

A remark on this clonotype: Mismatch with germline at one junction end may stem from a read error. This chain uses TRBV7-9 with TRBJ1-3; D perhaps matches TRBD1 (5 bases). Germline values: CDR1 SEHNR, CDR2 FQNEAQ (reference sequence). The CDR3 sequence is 15 residues long. As DNA, the CDR3 is TGTGCCAGCAGCCCCGCAGGGCTTAGTGGAAGCACCATATATTTT. Amino acid sequence: CASSPAGLSGSTIYF.